The clone carrying this T cell receptor beta chain turned up a few times. As processed by the authors: Nucleated cell counts were estimated from reference gene primer amplification. The repertoire was sequenced with immunoSEQ multiplex PCR; TCRdb's copy has only in-frame clones and lacks some. From that table come the V and J calls and clone size; the DNA was used to work out D and trimming. The data hold approximately 160,000 clones, with about four fifths observed a single time. This sample was included in a study of blood T cell repertoires in COVID-19. On the study more broadly: COVID-19 samples, acute and convalescent, were from the United States, Italy and Spain. PBMCs, B-cell-depleted T cells, or T cells were the source of the cDNA or gDNA that made up the material.

Germline lookup yields CDR1 SNHLY and CDR2 FYNNEI. The length of the CDR3 is 13 residues. V lost 7 bases, J lost 5 bases, and 4 bases stayed unmatched. The receptor was derived from a man aged 18 to 30 with active or convalescent COVID-19. This chain links TRBV2 with TRBJ1-5, with 8 bases that match TRBD1. Sequencing was performed on peripheral blood. The CDR3 nucleotides read TGTGCCAGCAAAGACAGGGGCTATCAGCCCCAGCATTTT. Amino acid sequence: CASKDRGYQPQHF. The full variable domain, rest sourced from reference TRBV2 and TRBJ1-5, is EPEVTQTPSHQVTQMGQEVILRCVPISNHLYFYWYRQILGQKVEFLVSFYNNEISEKSEIFDDQFSVERPDGSNFTLKIRSTKLEDSAMYFCASKDRGYQPQHFGDGTRLSIL.